Presented here are 8 T cell receptor beta chains from one specimen sequenced in a study of blood T cell repertoires in COVID-19. Here immunoSEQ multiplex PCR was the method, and the copy in TCRdb shows in-frame clones only, minus some. The sample consists of about 190,000 clones, about 93% of them appearing once. Source material: peripheral blood. These TCRs come from a man aged 45-65 years with acute or convalescent COVID-19.

The J gene is TRBJ2-7, the V gene TRBV2; TRBD2 matches at 10 bases. Germline V gene sequence: CDR1 SNHLY, CDR2 FYNNEI. Unmatched junction bases numbered 4, after V lost 2 bases and J lost 3 bases. The CDR3 spans 15 residues. CDR3 coding DNA: TGTGCCAGCAGTGAATCGCTAGCGGGAGACTACGAGCAGTACTTC. Protein product: CASSESLAGDYEQYF.

CDR3 coding DNA: TGTGCCAGCAGCTCTAGAGGGGGGGACGGAGCTAACTATGGCTACACCTTC. Its protein product is CASSSRGGDGANYGYTF. The chain has TRBV7-9 and TRBJ1-2; possible D gene TRBD1, 6 bases. This CDR3 has 17 residues. Trimming took 4 bases from V and 0 from J, leaving 18 bases between them. CDR1 and CDR2 (germline): SEHNR, FQNEAQ (reference sequence).

The chain joins TRBV28 to TRBJ2-2, with TRBD1 identical over 7 bases. CDR1 is MDHEN and CDR2 is SYDVKM in the germline V gene. The CDR3 length is 15 residues. J lost 0 bases, V lost 10 bases, and 8 bases had no gene match. This chain's CDR3 is CATLPGTANTGELFF. In DNA, the CDR3 is TGTGCCACCCTCCCGGGGACAGCGAACACCGGGGAGCTGTTTTTT.

V gene TRBV24-1 combines with J gene TRBJ2-1; TRBD2 agrees at 11 bases. Germline CDR1 and CDR2: KGHDR and SFDVKD. The length of the CDR3 is 14 residues. Unmatched junction bases numbered 2, after V lost 7 bases and J lost 4 bases. CDR3 sequence reads: CATSGLAGYNEQFF. In nucleotides, the CDR3 is TGTGCCACCAGCGGACTAGCGGGTTACAATGAGCAGTTCTTC.

The chain carries TRBV7-4 and TRBJ1-6; tentative D call: TRBD1 (5 bases). Deletions cut 2 bases from V and 2 bases from J, with 25 bases between. The CDR3 runs 21 residues. Germline CDR1 is SGHVT and CDR2 is SQSDAQ. The CDR3 DNA follows: TGTGCCAGCAGCTTAAGGGGCCAGCTCATCGTGAGGATCGCCTATAATTCACCCCTCCACTTT. Its protein product is CASSLRGQLIVRIAYNSPLHF.

CDR3 in amino acids: CASSSIAGSPYGEQFF. The CDR3 DNA reads as TGTGCCAGCAGCTCAATAGCGGGGTCCCCCTACGGTGAGCAGTTCTTC. This rearrangement joins TRBV5-4 to TRBJ2-1; TRBD2 aligns across 8 bases. Unmatched junction bases numbered 14, after V lost 3 bases and J lost 9 bases. The CDR3 is made up of 16 amino acids. The germline CDR1 and CDR2 sequences are SGHNT and YYREEE (reference sequence). Together with reference TRBV5-4 and TRBJ2-1, the CDR3 gives the full variable domain: ETGVTQSPTHLIKTRGQQVTLRCSSQSGHNTVSWYQQALGQGPQFIFQYYREEENGRGNFPPRFSGLQFPNYSSELNVNALELDDSALYLCASSSIAGSPYGEQFFGPGTRLTVL.

This chain joins TRBV19 and TRBJ2-5, with 7 bases lining up with TRBD2. Germline V gene sequence: CDR1 LNHDA, CDR2 SQIVND (reference sequence). This CDR3 comprises 14 residues. Trimming at V came to 6 bases and at J to 1 base, leaving 5 bases not matched to a gene. The CDR3 DNA follows: TGTGCCAGTAGCCCCACGGGAGGCCAAGAGACCCAGTACTTC. Translated: CASSPTGGQETQYF.

The chain uses TRBV7-9 and TRBJ1-3, with TRBD1 as a possible D gene (5 bases). Germline loops: CDR1 SEHNR, CDR2 FQNEAQ (reference sequence). Trimming shortened V by 1 base and J by 5 bases, and 12 bases separated the two germline ends. The CDR3 covers 15 residues. The CDR3 DNA sequence: TGTGCCAGCAGCTTAGAGCAGGGCCGAAGAAACACCATATATTTT. Translation: CASSLEQGRRNTIYF. Filled out from reference TRBV7-9 and TRBJ1-3, the complete variable domain reads DTGVSQNPRHKITKRGQNVTFRCDPISEHNRLYWYRQTLGQGPEFLTYFQNEAQLEKSRLLSDRFSAERPKGSFSTLEIQRTEQGDSAMYLCASSLEQGRRNTIYFGEGSWLTVV.